These 27 T cell receptor beta chains originate from one sample sequenced in a study of T cell responses to AZD1222 COVID-19 vaccine. Profiled with immunoSEQ multiplex PCR; TCRdb holds only in-frame clones, not every one. This sample has some 170,000 clones, with approximately 90% found just once. The sequencing here drew on peripheral blood, taken 28 days after the second dose of the MenACWY control vaccine. The receptors originated from an adult who received the MenACWY meningococcal vaccine as a control.

V gene TRBV4-1 combines with J gene TRBJ1-3; unclear D gene. The CDR3 is 13 residues long. Per the germline V gene, CDR1 is MGHRA and CDR2 is YSYEKL. Trimming stripped 1 base from V and 4 bases from J, with 5 bases between. The CDR3 protein is CASSQALGNTIYF. In nucleotides, the CDR3 is TGCGCCAGCAGCCAAGCATTGGGAAACACCATATATTTT.

Worth noting for this clone: The junction departs from germline at one end; a sequencing error may be responsible. The chain uses TRBV3-1 (or the pseudogene TRBV3-2) and TRBJ1-2; unclear D gene. The germline V gene encodes CDR1 LGHDT and CDR2 YNNKEL (reference sequence). The CDR3 has 14 residues. CDR3 region: CASSQDNLRVGCHF. The DNA for the CDR3 is TGTGCCAGCAGCCAAGATAACTTACGGGTAGGGTGTCACTTC.

The rearrangement joins TRBV7-2 to TRBJ2-7, with TRBD2 identical over 11 bases. The CDR3 is 15 residues long. Germline CDR1 is SGHTA and CDR2 is FQGNSA. V dropped 5 bases and J dropped 4; count of bases not matched to a gene: 7. The CDR3 DNA reads TGTGCCAGCAGCCTCGCTAGCGGGAGGATGTACGAGCAGTACTTC. It encodes CASSLASGRMYEQYF.

This chain uses TRBV6-5 with TRBJ1-1; 12 bases match TRBD1. Germline lookup yields CDR1 MNHEY and CDR2 SVGAGI. Losses at the gene ends were 7 bases for V and 4 bases for J; bases not matched to a gene: 7. The CDR3 is made up of 15 amino acids. CDR3 sequence (DNA): TGTGCCAGCAAAACACCGGGACAGGGGGCCACTGAAGCTTTCTTT. This translates into CASKTPGQGATEAFF.

The CDR3 nucleotides read TGTGCCAGCAGTCCCCAGCAGAAGGGGGACGGTGAGCAGTTCTTC. Translated, it gives CASSPQQKGDGEQFF. The chain links TRBV27 to TRBJ2-1, with D perhaps TRBD1 (6 bases). Looked up from germline, CDR1 is MNHEY and CDR2 is SMNVEV (reference sequence). The CDR3 extends over 15 amino acids. V was shortened by 5 bases and J by 9 bases, with 20 bases between the two germline ends.

The rearrangement uses TRBV5-3 and TRBJ2-7; the D gene could be TRBD1 or TRBD2 (5 bases each). TRBV5-3 is an open reading frame whose function is uncertain. Trimming took 3 bases from V and 0 from J, leaving 13 bases between them. The CDR3 is made up of 15 amino acids. The CDR3 loop reads CARSWGRQSSYEQYF. The CDR3 coding sequence is TGTGCCAGAAGCTGGGGACGGCAAAGCTCCTACGAGCAGTACTTC.

This clone was seen only a few times. V is TRBV15 and J is TRBJ2-1, with D hard to call. Between the trimmed V and J ends, which lost 0 bases and 9 bases, there was a span of 12 bases. Per germline, CDR1 LNHNV and CDR2 YYDKDF (reference sequence). This CDR3 has 14 residues. The CDR3 protein is CATSRDLTASEQFF. The CDR3 DNA reads TGTGCCACCAGCAGAGATCTGACCGCTAGTGAGCAGTTCTTC.

The chain carries TRBV29-1 and TRBJ2-1, with D possibly matching TRBD1 (5 bases). The CDR3 consists of 13 residues. Trimming removed 7 bases from V and 8 bases from J, with 18 bases in between. Germline-derived CDR1 and CDR2 are SQVTM and ANQGSEA. CDR3 region: CSALDHWGDEQFF. CDR3 nucleotide sequence: TGCAGCGCCTTAGATCATTGGGGCGATGAGCAGTTCTTC.

The chain links TRBV27 to TRBJ2-2; 10 nucleotides agree with TRBD2. This CDR3 has 16 amino acids. The germline CDR1 and CDR2 sequences are MNHEY and SMNVEV (reference sequence). V shed 3 bases and J 6 bases; nucleotides not matched to a gene: 7. The CDR3, as DNA: TGTGCCAGCAGTTTCTCAGCGGGAGGGCCCCCCGGGGAGCTGTTTTTT. Its protein is CASSFSAGGPPGELFF.

The rearrangement uses TRBV6-5 and TRBJ1-4; 8 bases agree with TRBD1. This CDR3 has 13 residues. Germline V CDR1 and CDR2: MNHEY, SVGAGI. J lost 3 bases, V lost 10 bases, and 4 bases had no gene match. The CDR3 sequence: CATGGVANEKLFF. The DNA of the CDR3 is TGTGCCACAGGGGGCGTAGCTAATGAAAAACTGTTTTTT.

This rearrangement joins TRBV6-5 to TRBJ2-7, with 8 nucleotides matching TRBD1. Germline CDR1 reads MNHEY; CDR2 reads SVGAGI. The CDR3 is 15 amino acids. V lost 4 bases to trimming and J lost 2 bases; unmatched junction nucleotides: 7. The CDR3 DNA is TGTGCCAGCAGTTCCGCCGGGACAGGAGCCTACGAGCAGTACTTC. Amino acids: CASSSAGTGAYEQYF.

The chain uses TRBV25-1 and TRBJ2-2, with D possibly TRBD1 on 5 matching bases. The V and J ends lost 3 bases and 3 bases respectively, with 11 bases between them. Germline V gene sequence: CDR1 MGHDK, CDR2 SYGVNS. CDR3 length equals 15 residues. DNA for the CDR3: TGTGCCAGCAGTGACCAGGGAAGGGACACCGGGGAGCTGTTTTTT. Translation: CASSDQGRDTGELFF.

This chain uses TRBV14 with TRBJ2-7, with TRBD1 matching over 9 bases. V trimming: 3 bases; J trimming: 2 bases; junction bases outside the gene matches: 8. Germline-derived CDR1 and CDR2 are SGHDN and FVKESK. The CDR3 is 16 amino acids. The CDR3 protein is CASSHLTGGRAYEQYF. The CDR3 DNA reads TGTGCCAGCAGCCATCTGACAGGGGGAAGGGCCTACGAGCAGTACTTC.

V usage is TRBV28 and J usage is TRBJ1-2, with 10 bases identical to TRBD1. Germline V gene lookup returns CDR1 MDHEN and CDR2 SYDVKM. CDR3 length: 16 residues. V was clipped by 7 bases and J by 4 bases; unmatched bases: 12. The CDR3 reads CASKSAGTGVGYGYTF. DNA of the CDR3: TGTGCCAGCAAGTCCGCCGGGACAGGGGTCGGCTATGGCTACACCTTC.

The gene calls are TRBV24-1 and TRBJ2-7; TRBD1 agrees at 8 bases. The length of the CDR3 is 15 residues. The trim removed 4 bases at V and 5 bases at J, leaving 9 bases unmatched. Germline V gene sequence: CDR1 KGHDR, CDR2 SFDVKD. CDR3 sequence (DNA): TGTGCCACCAGTGAGCCCCGACAGGGGCAAAACGAGCAGTACTTC. This gives the protein CATSEPRQGQNEQYF.

This clone was counted a single time. V and J are TRBV27 and TRBJ1-2, with D maybe TRBD1 (6 bases). Germline loops: CDR1 MNHEY, CDR2 SMNVEV (reference sequence). There are 13 residues in the CDR3. Deletions cut 5 bases from V and 8 bases from J, with 15 bases between. The CDR3 is CASSPHPGVGYTF. The CDR3 DNA follows: TGTGCCAGCAGTCCCCACCCAGGGGTCGGCTACACCTTC.

The CDR3 sequence: CASSFMAGAFYEQYF. In nucleotides, the CDR3 is TGTGCCAGCAGTTTTATGGCGGGAGCCTTCTACGAGCAGTACTTC. The chain recombines TRBV27 with TRBJ2-7, with 7 positions matching TRBD2. In germline, CDR1 is MNHEY, CDR2 SMNVEV (reference sequence). V shed 3 bases, J shed 3 bases, and the junction held 8 bases outside the gene matches. The CDR3 totals 15 residues.

The V gene is TRBV3-1 (or the pseudogene TRBV3-2), the J gene TRBJ1-1; 9 bases align to TRBD1. The CDR3 has 16 amino acids. The germline V gene encodes CDR1 LGHDT and CDR2 YNNKEL (reference sequence). Trimming removed 2 bases from V and 1 base from J; junction bases left unmatched: 5. The CDR3 is CASSQLPGQGNTEAFF. CDR3 coding DNA: TGTGCCAGCAGCCAACTGCCGGGACAGGGGAACACTGAAGCTTTCTTT.

The V call is TRBV30, the J call TRBJ2-1, with TRBD2 matching 8 bases. Germline CDR1 reads GTSNPN; CDR2 reads SVGIG (reference sequence). This CDR3 comprises 16 residues. V was pared by 5 bases and J by 0 bases, with 9 bases of the junction left unmatched. CDR3: CAWSGMSGSSYNEQFF. As DNA, the CDR3 is TGTGCCTGGTCTGGTATGAGCGGGAGCTCCTACAATGAGCAGTTCTTC.

There are a few counts of this clone. The rearrangement uses TRBV24-1 and TRBJ2-2, with TRBD1 as a possible D gene (6 bases). The V end lost 4 bases, the J end lost 4 bases, and 12 bases lay between the germline ends. CDR1 KGHDR and CDR2 SFDVKD come from the germline V gene. CDR3 length: 15 residues. The CDR3 DNA is TGTGCCACCAGTGACACACCAGGGGCCACCGGGGAGCTGTTTTTT. Its translation: CATSDTPGATGELFF.

This sequence joins TRBV11-3 and TRBJ2-7; D not certain. The CDR3 totals 13 residues. Germline CDR1 reads SGHNT; CDR2 reads YENEEA. Trimming removed 1 base at V and 2 bases at J, with 6 bases between. This CDR3 is CASSLGPAYEQYF. CDR3 bases: TGTGCCAGCAGCTTAGGTCCGGCCTACGAGCAGTACTTC.

With regard to this clone: Compared with germline, one end of the junction differs, possibly owing to a read error. This chain connects TRBV9 to TRBJ1-6; TRBD1 is a possible D gene (5 bases). The length of the CDR3 is 16 residues. The germline CDR1 and CDR2 sequences are SGDLS and YYNGEE. DNA of the CDR3: TGTGCCAGCAGCCCTACGTTGGGGCGCAGGAATTCACCCCTCTACTTT. As protein: CASSPTLGRRNSPLYF.

The V and J genes are TRBV2 and TRBJ2-3; D is undetermined. The CDR3 loop spans 13 amino acids. The germline gives CDR1 SNHLY, CDR2 FYNNEI. Trimming left V 9 bases short and J 0 bases short, with 10 bases between. The CDR3: CASSPHSTDTQYF. The CDR3 DNA sequence: TGTGCCAGTTCCCCTCATAGCACAGATACGCAGTATTTT.

The gene calls are TRBV13 and TRBJ2-3, with 11 positions matching TRBD2. After removal of 3 bases from V and 2 bases from J, the junction contained 7 bases not matched to a gene. The CDR3 covers 17 residues. Germline V gene data show CDR1 as PRHDT and CDR2 as FYEKMQ (reference sequence). The CDR3 loop is CASSFGLAGPNTDTQYF. CDR3 DNA: TGTGCCAGCAGCTTTGGACTAGCGGGCCCCAACACAGATACGCAGTATTTT. The complete variable domain, with remaining parts taken from reference TRBV13 and TRBJ2-3, reads AAGVIQSPRHLIKEKRETATLKCYPIPRHDTVYWYQQGPGQDPQFLISFYEKMQSDKGSIPDRFSAQQFSDYHSELNMSSLELGDSALYFCASSFGLAGPNTDTQYFGPGTRLTVL.

The chain joins TRBV5-1 to TRBJ2-5, with 16 bases aligning to TRBD2. Trimming took 0 bases from V and 4 from J; bases not matched to a gene: 9. Germline CDR1 and CDR2: SGHRS and YFSETQ. CDR3 length: 19 residues. The CDR3 loop is CASSLAPGTSGRASETQYF. In nucleotides, the CDR3 is TGCGCCAGCAGCTTGGCCCCCGGGACTAGCGGGAGGGCCTCAGAGACCCAGTACTTC.

The genes are TRBV10-3 and TRBJ1-2; no clear D gene. The CDR3 has 15 residues. The ends were cut back, 3 bases at V and 1 base at J, with 12 bases in the middle. The germline V gene has CDR1 ENHRY and CDR2 SYGVKD. Written as DNA, the CDR3 is TGTGCCATCAGTGATTCCAGGAACTTTAACTATGGCTACACCTTC. Encoded protein: CAISDSRNFNYGYTF.

The V and J genes are TRBV7-8 and TRBJ2-5; a weak D match, TRBD1 (5 bases). CDR3 length: 14 amino acids. The V gene lost 1 base and the J gene lost 3 bases, with 9 bases spanning the gap. CDR1 and CDR2 from the germline V gene are SGHVS and FQNEAQ. The CDR3 bases are TGTGCCAGCAGCTTAGGAGACAGAGAAGAGACCCAGTACTTC. Translation: CASSLGDREETQYF.